This entry concerns a single TCR beta chain. Its antigen is undetermined. The CDR3 is 16 amino acids. Losses at the gene ends were 7 bases for V and 1 base for J; bases not matched to a gene: 10. Looked up from germline, CDR1 is KGHDR and CDR2 is SFDVKD. This entry comes from a study of CD8 T cells in Susac syndrome. For the study at large: Over 5 sequenced Susac syndrome patients had clinically active disease, while about 8 were in remission. When their blood was taken, the Susac syndrome patients had either not yet had any therapy, were taking corticosteroids, or were taking intravenous immunoglobulin alone. Study results and limitations: The number of individuals included in the study's TCR sequencing and HLA analysis was acknowledged as relatively small.

An amount of RNA that ranged from roughly 0.45 to 1 ug was reverse transcribed with random hexamers. TCRdb re-called the immunoSEQ multiplex PCR reads through MiXCR, storing one row per CDR3 protein. The sample has about 240,000 distinct CDR3 sequences, roughly 95% seen once. Sequencing of TCR beta drew on CD8+ and CD4+ T cells from blood. Sequenced material: CD4+ T cells from PBMCs. This clonotype was sampled from a human donor with Susac syndrome. The rearrangement joins TRBV24-1 to TRBJ2-3; 7 nucleotides match TRBD2. The CDR3 bases are TGTGCCACCAGCGCCCTCCAAGGGAGGGGCACAGATACGCAGTATTTT. Translated: CATSALQGRGTDTQYF.